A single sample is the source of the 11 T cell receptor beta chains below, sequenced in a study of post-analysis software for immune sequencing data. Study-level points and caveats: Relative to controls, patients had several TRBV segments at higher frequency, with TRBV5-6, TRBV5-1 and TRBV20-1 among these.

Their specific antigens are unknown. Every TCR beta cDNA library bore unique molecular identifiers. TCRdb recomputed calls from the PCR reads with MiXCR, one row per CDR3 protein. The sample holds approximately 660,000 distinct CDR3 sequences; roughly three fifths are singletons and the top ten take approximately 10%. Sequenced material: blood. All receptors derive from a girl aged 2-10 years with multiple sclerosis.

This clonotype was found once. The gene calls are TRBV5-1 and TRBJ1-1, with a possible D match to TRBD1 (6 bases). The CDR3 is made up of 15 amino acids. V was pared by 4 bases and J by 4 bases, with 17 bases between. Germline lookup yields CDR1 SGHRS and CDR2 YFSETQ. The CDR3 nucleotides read TGCGCCAGCAGCCAGTATTCTACAGGGCTCACTGAAGCTTTCTTT. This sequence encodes CASSQYSTGLTEAFF.

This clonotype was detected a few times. The CDR3 loop reads CASSRAEGSYNEQFF. CDR3 coding DNA: TGTGCCAGCAGCCGGGCCGAGGGGTCCTACAATGAGCAGTTCTTC. J is TRBJ2-1 and V is TRBV7-9; D possibly matches TRBD1 or TRBD2 (5 bases each). Germline lookup yields CDR1 SEHNR and CDR2 FQNEAQ (reference sequence). The CDR3 has 15 residues. V gave up 5 bases and J gave up 1 base, with 12 bases separating them.

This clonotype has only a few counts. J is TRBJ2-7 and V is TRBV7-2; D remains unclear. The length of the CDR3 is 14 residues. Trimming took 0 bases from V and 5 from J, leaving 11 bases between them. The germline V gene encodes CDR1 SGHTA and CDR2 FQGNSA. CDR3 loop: CASSLASGVDEQYF. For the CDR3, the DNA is TGTGCCAGCAGCTTAGCTTCTGGGGTAGACGAGCAGTACTTC. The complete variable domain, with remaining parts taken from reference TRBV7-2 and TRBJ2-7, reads GAGVSQSPSNKVTEKGKDVELRCDPISGHTALYWYRQSLGQGLEFLIYFQGNSAPDKSGLPSDRFSAERTGGSVSTLTIQRTQQEDSAVYLCASSLASGVDEQYFGPGTRLTVT.

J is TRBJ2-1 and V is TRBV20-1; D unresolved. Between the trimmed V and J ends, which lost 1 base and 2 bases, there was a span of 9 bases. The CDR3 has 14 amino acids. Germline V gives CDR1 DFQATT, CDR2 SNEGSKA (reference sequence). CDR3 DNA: TGCAGTGCTAGAGCCGGAGCCCCCTACAATGAGCAGTTCTTC. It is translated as CSARAGAPYNEQFF.

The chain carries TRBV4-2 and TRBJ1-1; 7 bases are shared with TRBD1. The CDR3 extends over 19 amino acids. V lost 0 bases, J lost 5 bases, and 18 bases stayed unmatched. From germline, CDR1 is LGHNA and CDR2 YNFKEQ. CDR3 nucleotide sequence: TGTGCCAGCAGCCAAGATCTCCTCCTAACAGGGGTTCGGAAGACTGAAGCTTTCTTT. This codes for CASSQDLLLTGVRKTEAFF.

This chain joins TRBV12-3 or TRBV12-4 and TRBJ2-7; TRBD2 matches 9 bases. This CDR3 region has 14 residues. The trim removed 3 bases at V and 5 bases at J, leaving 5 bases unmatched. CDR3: CASSLTAGGDEQYF. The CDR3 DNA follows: TGTGCCAGCAGTTTGACAGCGGGAGGTGACGAGCAGTACTTC.

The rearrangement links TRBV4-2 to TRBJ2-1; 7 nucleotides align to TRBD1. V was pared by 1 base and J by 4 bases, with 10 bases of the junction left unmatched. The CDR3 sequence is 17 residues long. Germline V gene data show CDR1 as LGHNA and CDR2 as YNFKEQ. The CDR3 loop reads CASSQVGGSNGYNEQFF. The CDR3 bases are TGTGCCAGCAGCCAAGTAGGGGGCTCGAACGGGTACAATGAGCAGTTCTTC.

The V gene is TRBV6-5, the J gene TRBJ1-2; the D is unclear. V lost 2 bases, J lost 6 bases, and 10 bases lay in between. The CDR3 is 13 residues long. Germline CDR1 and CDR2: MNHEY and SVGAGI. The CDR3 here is CASSYPGENGYTF. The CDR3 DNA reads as TGTGCCAGCAGTTACCCGGGAGAGAATGGCTACACCTTC.

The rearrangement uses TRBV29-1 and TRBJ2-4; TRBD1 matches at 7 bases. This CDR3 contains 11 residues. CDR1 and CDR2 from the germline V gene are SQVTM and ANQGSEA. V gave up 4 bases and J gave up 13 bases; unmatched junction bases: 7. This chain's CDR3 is CSVGPRGQQYF. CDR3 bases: TGCAGCGTTGGGCCCAGGGGACAGCAGTACTTC. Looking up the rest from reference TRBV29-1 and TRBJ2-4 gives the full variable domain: SAVISQKPSRDICQRGTSLTIQCQVDSQVTMMFWYRQQPGQSLTLIATANQGSEATYESGFVIDKFPISRPNLTFSTLTVSNMSPEDSSIYLCSVGPRGQQYFGAGTRLSVL.

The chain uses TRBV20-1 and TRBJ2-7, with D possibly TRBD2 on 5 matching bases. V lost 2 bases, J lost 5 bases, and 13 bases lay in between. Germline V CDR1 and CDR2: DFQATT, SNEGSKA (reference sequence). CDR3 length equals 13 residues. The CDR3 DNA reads TGCAGTGCTAGACTGCACCCGAGGGACGAGCAGTACTTC. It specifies CSARLHPRDEQYF.

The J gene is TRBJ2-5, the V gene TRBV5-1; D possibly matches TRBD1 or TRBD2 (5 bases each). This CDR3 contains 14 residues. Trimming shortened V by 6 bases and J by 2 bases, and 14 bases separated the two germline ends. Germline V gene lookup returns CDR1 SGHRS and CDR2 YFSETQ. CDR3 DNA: TGCGCCAGCACCGAGGGACGGTTACAAGAGACCCAGTACTTC. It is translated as CASTEGRLQETQYF.